This record concerns one T cell receptor (beta chain) sequence. Its antigen is still unknown. Nothing much larger sits one base from this clone, and base qualities are not available. This sample stems from a study of T cell changes during pregnancy in multiple sclerosis (dated by TCRdb to the late 2010s). Some background on the complete study: The study examined how the T cell repertoire changed over the course of pregnancy in women with multiple sclerosis.

The CDR3 measures 15 amino acids from cysteine to phenylalanine. The CDR3 DNA has 45 bases and is translated from base 1. Per the germline V gene, SGHDT is the CDR1 and YYEEEE is the CDR2. V ends up 4 bases short and J 1 base short, with an unmatched junction base count of 6. The receptor library was made with the immunoSEQ multiplex PCR assay. TCRdb obtained this table from immuneACCESS and retained in-frame rearrangements with V and J assigned. These tables miss some clones; where compared with another copy, unresolved V genes account for less than half of the shortfall, and the remainder is unexplained. The sample profile shows some 57,000 clones; around 93% of them were found once. The ten biggest clones cover 0.76% of the sample.

Sequenced material: CD4+ T cells from peripheral blood mononuclear cells, taken in the first trimester of pregnancy. The TCR was taken from a female donor with multiple sclerosis, enrolled in a pregnancy study. The V gene is TRBV5-6 and the J gene is TRBJ1-2; 8 middle bases align to TRBD1. The CDR3 protein: CASSPRDRSNYGYTF. The bases read TGTGCCAGCAGCCCCCGGGACAGGAGTAACTATGGCTACACCTTC.